This TCR beta chain was observed in a study of human T cells and chemical hapten exposure (dated by TCRdb to about 2021). At the level of the whole study: For sensitization, 2% DPC in acetone was applied to a roughly 2 cm by roughly 2 cm area of upper inner arm skin. Patients additionally received weekly therapeutic DPC doses to the scalp throughout the approximately 25-week study period. Patch tests used Finn chambers with 0.01% DPC on the upper back, scored after 6 days by International Contact Dermatitis Research Group standards. The study tracked peripheral blood TCR repertoire changes in vivo during primary and secondary sensitization to the hapten diphenylcyclopropenone (DPC) in alopecia patients. Libraries were combined into a pool for sequencing, and differences in TCR yield between samples came mainly from small differences in library volumes within the pool. The mostly female patient cohort included alopecia areata with under or over 50% scalp involvement, alopecia totalis and alopecia universalis. Blood samples were taken from patients before sensitization (week 0) and then at 2, 6 and about 24 weeks after DPC sensitization. Twenty-nine alopecia patients gave blood for TCR sequencing at one to four time points (pre-sensitization, 2, 6 and 24 weeks). Results and caveats for the whole study, not just this receptor: A positive correlation was found between the number of PT1 expanded TCRs and patch test score, with significance reached at thresholds 8, 16 and 32 but not 4. After repeated subsampling, changes were observed in the strength of the expansion versus patch-test correlation and in the threshold at which the correlation became significant. No change with DPC sensitization was found in the number of TCRs above 1 in 1000 frequency, and no evidence of global repertoire structure alterations was found. All patients had alopecia, a presumed autoimmune disease, so their immune response might differ from that of healthy individuals. Expanded TCRs formed significantly more large CDR3 similarity clusters than pre-sensitization or healthy control sets, consistent with antigen-driven responses.

To prepare the library, RACE was applied. Reads for this sample came from a NextSeq 500. During library preparation, unique molecular identifiers were attached to individual cDNA molecules so that TCRs could be counted quantitatively and reproducibly. Each blood RNA sample was used to sequence both TCR alpha and TCR beta chains. Under the source paper's analysis protocol: Samples had a median of roughly 100,000 TCRs, with a range from 23,224 to 690,600. The Decombinator software suite was used to annotate the V, J and CDR3 of the TCR reads. To make PS versus PT1 abundance plots, every sample was subsampled to the same number of TCRs (28,000). Expanded TCRs were defined as absent before sensitization and observed at least eight times at the 2-week time point. The public sequencing data were trimmed at Q25 with fastp and processed into clonotypes with MiXCR by TCRdb, which kept only in-frame beta chains. Each entry merges the rows of one CDR3 protein and shows their most common DNA and genes. The V and J calls were determined by TCRdb, not by the authors. For this sample the table gives 180,000 or so distinct CDR3 sequences, of which approximately 20% were detected only once. About 6.7% of the sample comes from the top ten.

With regard to this clonotype: The antigen it recognizes is unknown. The record has no base qualities; no much larger clone is one base away.

The time point label, as the study defines it: patch test 1, 2 weeks after DPC sensitization. Interpreted using the paper, the treatment or condition label stands for: therapeutic diphenylcyclopropenone sensitization with weekly scalp DPC. Blood at each patch-test visit was drawn before the patch test was applied. To be eligible, patients had to be aged 18 to 70, diagnosed with alopecia and judged suitable for DPC therapy, while pregnant patients were excluded. Unfractionated whole blood was collected in Tempus Blood RNA tubes, and total RNA was extracted from that blood. This specimen consisted of whole blood, obtained in connection with sensitization to the hapten diphenylcyclopropenone (DPC). The clonotype comes from a woman in her forties or fifties with alopecia areata. Some clones in this sample may be carry-over from other donors' samples.

The DNA is as follows: TGCGCCAGCAGCCGGGACAGGGGAAATTCCTATAATTCACCCCTCCACTTT. Its coded protein is CASSRDRGNSYNSPLHF. The chain is assembled from TRBV5-1 and TRBJ1-6; 10 bases in the junction line up with TRBD1. The CDR3 contains 17 residues, cysteine and phenylalanine counted. Solely the CDR3 DNA is kept, with 51 bases framed from the first base. V is pruned by 4 bases and J by 1 base, leaving 5 bases of the junction without a gene match. The germline V gene supplies CDR1 SGHRS and CDR2 YFSETQ.